This T cell receptor beta chain appears in the sequencing data of a study of blood T cell repertoires in COVID-19. Turning to the study itself: COVID-19 samples, acute and convalescent, were from the United States, Italy and Spain. PBMCs, B-cell-depleted T cells, or T cells were the source of the cDNA or gDNA that made up the material.

Under the authors' procedure: Researchers report that nucleated cell counts were estimated from reference gene primer amplification. Measured with immunoSEQ multiplex PCR; TCRdb has only the in-frame clones, and not every one. The V and J calls and clone size were taken over from that table, and D and trimming were inferred from the DNA. The top ten hold roughly a tenth of the sample, which has 110,000 to 150,000 clones, approximately 82% seen once. This CDR3 comprises 16 residues. Germline CDR1 reads KGHDR; CDR2 reads SFDVKD. Trimming removed 3 bases from V and 9 bases from J, with 22 bases in between.

This TCR was recovered from a man aged 55-75 years with active or convalescent COVID-19. Sequencing was performed on peripheral blood. The genes are TRBV24-1 and TRBJ2-5; the D gene is possibly TRBD2 (5 bases). In DNA form, the CDR3 reads TGTGCCACCAGTGATCCTTCCGTCGGACGACCCGGGGCCCAGTACTTC. Its translation is CATSDPSVGRPGAQYF.